The following is a T cell receptor (beta chain) sequence with its context. The data are from a study of blood T cell repertoires in COVID-19. About the study: Nucleic acid was either cDNA or gDNA, and it came from T cells, B-cell-depleted T cells, or PBMCs.

Here immunoSEQ multiplex PCR was the method, and the copy in TCRdb shows in-frame clones only, minus some. This table has about 140,000 clones, around 84% appearing once. V was cut by 0 bases and J by 6 bases, with 16 bases left in between. The germline V gene encodes CDR1 SGHNT and CDR2 YYREEE (reference sequence). There are 16 residues in the CDR3. This rearrangement joins TRBV5-4 to TRBJ1-3; no clear D. This TCR came from a woman aged 60-70 years with acute or convalescent COVID-19. The sample taken for sequencing was peripheral blood. The CDR3 DNA sequence: TGTGCCAGCAGCTTGGTCTCGGGGTTGTCAGAAAACACCATATATTTT. It encodes CASSLVSGLSENTIYF.